This T cell receptor (beta chain) stems from a study of OX40 agonist ivuxolimab in advanced cancers. The repertoire was sequenced with immunoSEQ multiplex PCR; TCRdb's copy has only in-frame clones and lacks some. The profile shows roughly 71,000 clones, around 80% of them singletons. Germline CDR1 reads MNHEY; CDR2 reads SMNVEV (reference sequence). The CDR3 totals 15 residues. Trimming took 5 bases from V and 1 from J, leaving 11 bases between them. The chain employs TRBV27 and TRBJ2-2; TRBD1 is a possible D gene (6 bases). Sequences were derived from CD4+ or CD8+ T cells sorted from blood, sampled in a trial of the OX40 agonist ivuxolimab. This TCR was recovered from an adult with an advanced solid tumor such as melanoma, head and neck, liver or kidney cancer. The CDR3 protein is CASSRVQGNTGELFF. The CDR3 nucleotides are TGTGCCAGCAGTCGAGTACAGGGGAACACCGGGGAGCTGTTTTTT.